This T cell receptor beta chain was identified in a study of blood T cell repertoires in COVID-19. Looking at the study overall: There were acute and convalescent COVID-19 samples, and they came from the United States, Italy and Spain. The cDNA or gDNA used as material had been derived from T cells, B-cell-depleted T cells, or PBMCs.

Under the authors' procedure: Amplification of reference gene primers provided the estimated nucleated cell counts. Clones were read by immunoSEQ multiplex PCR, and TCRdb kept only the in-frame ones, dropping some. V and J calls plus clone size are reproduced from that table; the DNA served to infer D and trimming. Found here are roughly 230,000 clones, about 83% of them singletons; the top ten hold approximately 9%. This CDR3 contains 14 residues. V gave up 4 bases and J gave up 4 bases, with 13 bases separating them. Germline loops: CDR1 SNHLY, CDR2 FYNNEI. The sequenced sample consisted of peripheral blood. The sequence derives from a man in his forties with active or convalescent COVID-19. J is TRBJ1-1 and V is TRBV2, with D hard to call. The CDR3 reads CASSVSEVGTEAFF. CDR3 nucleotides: TGTGCCAGCAGTGTCTCTGAAGTCGGCACTGAAGCTTTCTTT.